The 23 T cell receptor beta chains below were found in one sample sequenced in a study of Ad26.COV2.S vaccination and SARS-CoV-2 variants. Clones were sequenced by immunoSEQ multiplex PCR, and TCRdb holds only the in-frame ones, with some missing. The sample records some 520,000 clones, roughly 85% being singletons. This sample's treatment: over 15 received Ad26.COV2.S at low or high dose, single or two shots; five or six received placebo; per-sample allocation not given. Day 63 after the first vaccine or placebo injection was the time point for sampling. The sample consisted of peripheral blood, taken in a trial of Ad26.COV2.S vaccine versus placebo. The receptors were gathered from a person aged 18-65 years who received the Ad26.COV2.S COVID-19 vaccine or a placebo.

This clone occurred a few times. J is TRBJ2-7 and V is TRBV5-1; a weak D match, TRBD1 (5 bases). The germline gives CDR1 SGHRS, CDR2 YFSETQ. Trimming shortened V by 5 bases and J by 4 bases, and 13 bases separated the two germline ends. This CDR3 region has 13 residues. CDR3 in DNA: TGCGCCAGCAGTCGGGCATACAGGTACGAGCAGTACTTC. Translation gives CASSRAYRYEQYF.

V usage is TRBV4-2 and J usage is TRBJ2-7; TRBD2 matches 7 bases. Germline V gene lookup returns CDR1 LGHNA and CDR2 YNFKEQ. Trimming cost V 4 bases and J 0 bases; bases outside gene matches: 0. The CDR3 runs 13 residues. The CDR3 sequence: CASSRDYSYEQYF. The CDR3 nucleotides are TGTGCCAGCAGCCGGGACTACTCCTACGAGCAGTACTTC.

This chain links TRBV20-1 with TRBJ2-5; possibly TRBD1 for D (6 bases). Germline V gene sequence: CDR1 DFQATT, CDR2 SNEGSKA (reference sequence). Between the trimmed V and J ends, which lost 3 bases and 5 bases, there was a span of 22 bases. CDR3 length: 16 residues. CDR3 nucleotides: TGCAGTGCTAGTTGGTTGGCACAGGGCCTGGGGGAGACCCAGTACTTC. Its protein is CSASWLAQGLGETQYF.

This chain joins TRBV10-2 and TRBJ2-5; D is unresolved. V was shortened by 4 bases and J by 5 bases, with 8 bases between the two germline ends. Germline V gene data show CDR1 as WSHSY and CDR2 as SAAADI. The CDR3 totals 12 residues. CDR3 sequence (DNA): TGCGCCAGCAGTGTCATCGCCGAGACCCAGTACTTC. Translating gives CASSVIAETQYF.

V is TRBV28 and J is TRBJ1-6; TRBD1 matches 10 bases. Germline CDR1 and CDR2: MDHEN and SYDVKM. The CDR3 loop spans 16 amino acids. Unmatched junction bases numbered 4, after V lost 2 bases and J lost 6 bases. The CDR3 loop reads CASSLRQGARNSPLHF. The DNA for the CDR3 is TGTGCCAGCAGTTTACGACAGGGGGCGCGTAATTCACCCCTCCACTTT.

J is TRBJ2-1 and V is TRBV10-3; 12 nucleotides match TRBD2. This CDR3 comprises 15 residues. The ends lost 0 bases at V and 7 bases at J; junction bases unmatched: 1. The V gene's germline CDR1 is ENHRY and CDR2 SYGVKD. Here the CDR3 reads CAISESGTSGNEQFF. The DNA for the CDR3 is TGTGCCATCAGTGAGTCCGGGACTAGCGGGAATGAGCAGTTCTTC.

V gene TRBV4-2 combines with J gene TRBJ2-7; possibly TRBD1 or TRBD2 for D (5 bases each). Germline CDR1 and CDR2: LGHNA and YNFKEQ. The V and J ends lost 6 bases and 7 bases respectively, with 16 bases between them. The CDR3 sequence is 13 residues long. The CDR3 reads CASSQTGAGEQYF. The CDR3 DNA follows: TGTGCCAGCAGTCAGACCGGGGCGGGTGAGCAGTACTTC.

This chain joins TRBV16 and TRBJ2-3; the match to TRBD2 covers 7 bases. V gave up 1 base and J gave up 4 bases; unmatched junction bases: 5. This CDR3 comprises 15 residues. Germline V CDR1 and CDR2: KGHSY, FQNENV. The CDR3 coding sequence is TGTGCCAGCAGCCAATGGGAGGGACGGGCAGATACGCAGTATTTT. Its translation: CASSQWEGRADTQYF.

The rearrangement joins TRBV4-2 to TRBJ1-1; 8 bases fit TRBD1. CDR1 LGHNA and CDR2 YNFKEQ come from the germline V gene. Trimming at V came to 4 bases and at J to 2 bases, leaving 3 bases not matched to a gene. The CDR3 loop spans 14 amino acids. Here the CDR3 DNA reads TGTGCCAGCAGCCCCCAGGGGGCCAACACTGAAGCTTTCTTT. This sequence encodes CASSPQGANTEAFF.

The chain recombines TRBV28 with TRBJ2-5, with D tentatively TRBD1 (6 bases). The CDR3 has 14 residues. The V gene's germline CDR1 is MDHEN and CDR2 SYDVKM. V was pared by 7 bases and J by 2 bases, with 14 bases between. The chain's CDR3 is CASINTGQQETQYF. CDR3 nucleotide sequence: TGTGCCAGCATTAACACAGGGCAGCAAGAGACCCAGTACTTC.

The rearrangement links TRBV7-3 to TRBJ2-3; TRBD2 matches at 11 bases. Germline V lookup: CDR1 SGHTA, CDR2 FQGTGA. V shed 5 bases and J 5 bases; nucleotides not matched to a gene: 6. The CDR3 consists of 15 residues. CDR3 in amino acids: CASSRLAGSVDTQYF. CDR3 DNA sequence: TGTGCCAGCAGCCGACTAGCGGGATCGGTAGATACGCAGTATTTT. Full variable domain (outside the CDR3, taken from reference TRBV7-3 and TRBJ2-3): GAGVSQTPSNKVTEKGKYVELRCDPISGHTALYWYRQSLGQGPEFLIYFQGTGAADDSGLPNDRFFAVRPEGSVSTLKIQRTERGDSAVYLCASSRLAGSVDTQYFGPGTRLTVL.

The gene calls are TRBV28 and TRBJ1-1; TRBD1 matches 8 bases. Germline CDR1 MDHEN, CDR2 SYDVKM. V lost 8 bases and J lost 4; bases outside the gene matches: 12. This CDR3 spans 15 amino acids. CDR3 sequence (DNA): TGTGCCAGCCCCTCCGGGACAGGAGGCCCCACTGAAGCTTTCTTT. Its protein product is CASPSGTGGPTEAFF.

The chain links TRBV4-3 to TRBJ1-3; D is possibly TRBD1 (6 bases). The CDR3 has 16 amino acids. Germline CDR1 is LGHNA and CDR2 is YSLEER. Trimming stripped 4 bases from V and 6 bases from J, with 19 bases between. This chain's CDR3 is CASSLNQGSAENTIYF. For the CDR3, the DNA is TGCGCCAGCAGCCTAAACCAGGGGTCCGCGGAAAACACCATATATTTT.

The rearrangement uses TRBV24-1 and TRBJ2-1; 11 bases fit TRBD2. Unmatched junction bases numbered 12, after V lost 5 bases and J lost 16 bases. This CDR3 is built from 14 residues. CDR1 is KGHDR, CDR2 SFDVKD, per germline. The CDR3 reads CATSVGTSGDTRFF. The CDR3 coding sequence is TGTGCCACCAGTGTTGGGACTAGCGGCGACACCAGATTCTTC.

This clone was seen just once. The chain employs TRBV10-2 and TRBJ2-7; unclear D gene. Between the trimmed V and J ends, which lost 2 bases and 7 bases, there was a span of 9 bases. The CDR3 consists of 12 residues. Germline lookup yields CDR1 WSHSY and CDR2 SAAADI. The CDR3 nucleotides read TGCGCCAGCAGTGAGGATAAGGCGGAGCAGTACTTC. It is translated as CASSEDKAEQYF.

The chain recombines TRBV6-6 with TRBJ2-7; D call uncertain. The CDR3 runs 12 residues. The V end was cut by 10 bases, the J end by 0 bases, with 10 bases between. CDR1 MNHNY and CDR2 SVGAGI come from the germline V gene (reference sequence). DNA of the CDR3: TGTGCCACAGGACGGAGCTCCTACGAGCAGTACTTC. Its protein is CATGRSSYEQYF.

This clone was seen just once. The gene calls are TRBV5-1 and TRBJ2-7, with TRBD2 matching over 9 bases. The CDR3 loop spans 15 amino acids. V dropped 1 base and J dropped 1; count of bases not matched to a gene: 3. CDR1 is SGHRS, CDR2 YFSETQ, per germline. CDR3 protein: CASSLTSGLSYEQYF. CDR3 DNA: TGCGCCAGCAGCTTGACTAGCGGGTTATCCTACGAGCAGTACTTC.

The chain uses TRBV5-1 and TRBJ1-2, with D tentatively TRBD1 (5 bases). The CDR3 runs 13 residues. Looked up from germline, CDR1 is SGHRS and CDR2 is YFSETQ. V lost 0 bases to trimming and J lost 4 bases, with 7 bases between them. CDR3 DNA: TGCGCCAGCAGCTTGGGGGGCAGCTATGGCTACACCTTC. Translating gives CASSLGGSYGYTF.

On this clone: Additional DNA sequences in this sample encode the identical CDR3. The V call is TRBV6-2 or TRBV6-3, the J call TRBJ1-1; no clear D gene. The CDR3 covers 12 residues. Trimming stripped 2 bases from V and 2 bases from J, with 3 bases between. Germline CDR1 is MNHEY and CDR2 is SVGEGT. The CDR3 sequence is CASSYSNTEAFF. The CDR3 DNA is TGTGCCAGCAGTTACAGTAACACTGAAGCTTTCTTT.

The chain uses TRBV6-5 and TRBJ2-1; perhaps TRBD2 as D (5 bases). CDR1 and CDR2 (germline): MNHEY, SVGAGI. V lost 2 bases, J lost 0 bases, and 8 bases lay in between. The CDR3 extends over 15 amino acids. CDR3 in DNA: TGTGCCAGCAGTTACGAGGGAAACTCCTACAATGAGCAGTTCTTC. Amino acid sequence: CASSYEGNSYNEQFF.

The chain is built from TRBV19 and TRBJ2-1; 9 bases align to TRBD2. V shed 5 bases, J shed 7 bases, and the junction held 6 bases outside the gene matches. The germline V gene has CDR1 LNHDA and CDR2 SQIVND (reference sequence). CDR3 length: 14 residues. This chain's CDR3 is CASSPASGKNEQFF. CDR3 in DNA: TGTGCCAGTAGTCCGGCTAGCGGGAAGAATGAGCAGTTCTTC.

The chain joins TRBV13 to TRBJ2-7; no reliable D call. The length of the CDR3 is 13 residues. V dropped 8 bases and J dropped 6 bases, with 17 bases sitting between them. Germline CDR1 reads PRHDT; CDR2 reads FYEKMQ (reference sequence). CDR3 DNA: TGTGCCAGCCCACCTAAACCCCACAGCGAGCAGTACTTC. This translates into CASPPKPHSEQYF.

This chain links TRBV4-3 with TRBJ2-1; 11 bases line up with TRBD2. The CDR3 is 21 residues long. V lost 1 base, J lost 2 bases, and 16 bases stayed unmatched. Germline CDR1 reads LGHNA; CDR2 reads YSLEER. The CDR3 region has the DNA TGCGCCAGCAGCCAAGGTTTGGGGCTAGCGGGAGGCCTTGGCACCTACAATGAGCAGTTCTTC. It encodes CASSQGLGLAGGLGTYNEQFF.